A single sample gave rise to the 19 T cell receptor beta chains below, sequenced in a study of blood T cells in healthy people across ages. The second PCR ran roughly 6 to 11 cycles with a sample-barcoded 5' primer and J-beta primers. TCRdb recomputed calls from the 5' RACE reads with MiXCR, one row per CDR3 protein. The table has 630,000 or so distinct CDR3 sequences, approximately 30% seen once; the top ten hold roughly 14%. Material for sequencing was blood. The origin of the receptors is an elderly woman in good health.

This clonotype has ten or more counts. The V call is TRBV24-1, the J call TRBJ2-3; D is unclear. V lost 2 bases and J lost 5, with 7 bases in between. The CDR3 has 13 amino acids. Germline CDR1 and CDR2: KGHDR and SFDVKD. CDR3: CATSDSLKDTQYF. The CDR3 DNA is TGTGCCACCAGTGATTCCCTCAAAGATACGCAGTATTTT.

The CDR3 spells CASSPRGAGAYNEQFF. The CDR3 bases are TGTGCCAGCAGCCCACGCGGAGCGGGGGCTTACAATGAGCAGTTCTTC. The chain joins TRBV11-3 to TRBJ2-1; 8 nucleotides line up with TRBD2. Germline loops: CDR1 SGHNT, CDR2 YENEEA. CDR3 size: 16 residues. V shed 5 bases and J 4 bases; nucleotides not matched to a gene: 10.

The gene calls are TRBV18 and TRBJ2-1; TRBD2 agrees at 10 bases. TRBJ2-7 explains the end of the DNA better; the J call may be wrong. Germline values: CDR1 KGHSH, CDR2 LQKENI. This CDR3 has 17 residues. The CDR3 region is CASSPAASGGIINEQYF. In DNA form, the CDR3 reads TGTGCCAGCTCACCAGCGGCTAGCGGGGGCATCATCAATGAGCAGTACTTC.

This clonotype was seen ten or more times. The chain recombines TRBV28 with TRBJ2-2, with D possibly matching TRBD2 (5 bases). Per germline, CDR1 MDHEN and CDR2 SYDVKM. This CDR3 spans 13 amino acids. Trimming removed 6 bases from V and 5 bases from J, with 10 bases in between. The CDR3 DNA reads as TGTGCCAGCAGCAAATCGGGAACCGGGGAGCTGTTTTTT. Its translation is CASSKSGTGELFF.

This clonotype showed up just a few times. The J gene is TRBJ2-2, the V gene TRBV4-1, with 8 positions matching TRBD1. The germline V gene has CDR1 MGHRA and CDR2 YSYEKL. With V trimmed by 4 bases and J by 7 bases, 8 bases remained unmatched. CDR3 length: 15 amino acids. The CDR3 sequence is CASSRMDRAVGELFF. The CDR3 bases are TGCGCCAGCAGCCGAATGGACAGGGCGGTCGGGGAGCTGTTTTTT.

This clonotype has just a few counts. The chain combines TRBV12-3 or TRBV12-4 with TRBJ1-2, with D tentatively TRBD1 (5 bases). The CDR3 consists of 15 residues. V was cut by 5 bases and J by 7 bases, with 20 bases left in between. The CDR3 loop reads CASSPAGGASAGYTF. The CDR3 bases are TGTGCCAGCAGTCCGGCGGGTGGGGCATCCGCTGGCTACACCTTC.

This clonotype was detected many times. A clone one base away is much larger, so this may be a read error. CDR3 sequence reads: CASSCSGQGYEQYF. The CDR3 DNA sequence: TGTGCCAGCAGTTGTTCGGGACAGGGCTACGAGCAGTACTTC. The chain uses TRBV12-3 or TRBV12-4 and TRBJ2-7, with 9 bases identical to TRBD1. CDR3 length equals 14 residues. Trimming removed 4 bases from V and 3 bases from J; junction bases left unmatched: 4.

This clonotype was counted ten times or more. Here the CDR3 reads CASSQDGTGQETQYF. DNA for the CDR3: TGCGCCAGCAGCCAAGATGGGACAGGGCAAGAGACCCAGTACTTC. The chain employs TRBV4-1 and TRBJ2-5; 9 positions agree with TRBD1. Germline trimming cut 0 bases from V and 2 bases from J; bases unmatched to any gene: 1. Germline lookup yields CDR1 MGHRA and CDR2 YSYEKL. This CDR3 has 15 residues.

For this clonotype: It is unclear where the CDR3 begins or ends on the DNA, so no DNA is shown, and the CDR3 is as TCRdb lists it. The genes are TRBV7-9 and TRBJ1-2; TRBD1, as called in the table, went unchecked against the DNA. The CDR3 adds up to 19 amino acids, both ends counted. Germline values: CDR1 SEHNR, CDR2 FQNEAQ (reference sequence). The CDR3 here is CASSFYICSAGRGEAGYTF.

This chain links TRBV13 with TRBJ2-5; 9 positions agree with TRBD2. The DNA end favors TRBJ2-7, so the J call may be wrong. Germline V gene sequence: CDR1 PRHDT, CDR2 FYEKMQ (reference sequence). The CDR3 length is 16 residues. CDR3 protein: CASSPEGVIAGDEQYF. The CDR3 DNA is TGTGCCAGCAGCCCTGAGGGGGTTATAGCGGGAGACGAGCAGTACTTC.

In this sample, this clonotype turned up many times. The CDR3 sequence: CASSQVWRVDSPLHF. CDR3 DNA: TGCGCCAGCAGCCAAGTCTGGAGGGTGGATTCACCCCTCCACTTT. The rearrangement links TRBV4-3 to TRBJ1-6, with no clear D. Trimming stripped 1 base from V and 8 bases from J, with 12 bases between. Germline lookup yields CDR1 LGHNA and CDR2 YSLEER. The CDR3 has 15 amino acids.

This clonotype was seen many times. This sequence joins TRBV20-1 and TRBJ1-5; TRBD1 is a possible D gene (5 bases). The CDR3 is 14 amino acids. Trimming removed 6 bases at V and 0 bases at J, with 12 bases between. Germline CDR1 DFQATT, CDR2 SNEGSKA (reference sequence). CDR3 nucleotide sequence: TGCAGTGCCGCGGGGCAGGTTAGCAATCAGCCCCAGCATTTT. Translated: CSAAGQVSNQPQHF.

This clonotype was recorded at least ten times. V gene TRBV20-1 combines with J gene TRBJ2-1, with 7 nucleotides matching TRBD2. This CDR3 comprises 17 residues. Unmatched junction bases numbered 12, after V lost 0 bases and J lost 4 bases. Germline CDR1 reads DFQATT; CDR2 reads SNEGSKA (reference sequence). The CDR3 DNA follows: TGCAGTGCTAGAGATATCGTAGGGCGGGGGACTTACAATGAGCAGTTCTTC. It codes for CSARDIVGRGTYNEQFF.

V gene TRBV25-1 combines with J gene TRBJ1-1; 8 bases agree with TRBD1. V trimming: 8 bases; J trimming: 1 base; junction bases outside the gene matches: 12. CDR3 length: 16 residues. The germline V gene has CDR1 MGHDK and CDR2 SYGVNS. The CDR3 DNA is TGTGCCAGCGGGGTCAAGACCGGGACAGGGAACACTGAAGCTTTCTTT. This translates into CASGVKTGTGNTEAFF.

The J gene is TRBJ2-3, the V gene TRBV9; 7 bases line up with TRBD1. The CDR3 is 16 amino acids. In germline, CDR1 is SGDLS, CDR2 YYNGEE. J was trimmed by 1 base and V by 3 bases; bases with no gene match: 8. The CDR3 spells CASSATTGARTDTQYF. CDR3 bases: TGTGCCAGCAGCGCCACAACAGGGGCCCGCACAGATACGCAGTATTTT.

This clonotype appeared a few times. The CDR3 is CASSLPGQGPYEQYF. In DNA, the CDR3 is TGTGCCAGCAGCTTACCGGGACAGGGACCCTACGAGCAGTACTTC. V usage is TRBV5-4 and J usage is TRBJ2-7; 9 nucleotides match TRBD1. Germline-derived CDR1 and CDR2 are SGHNT and YYREEE (reference sequence). The CDR3 loop spans 15 amino acids. The trim removed 2 bases at V and 2 bases at J, leaving 5 bases unmatched.

For this clonotype: A clone one base away is much larger, so this may be a read error. The rearrangement joins TRBV7-6 to TRBJ2-5; 8 positions match TRBD1. CDR1 and CDR2 from the germline V gene are SGHVS and FNYEAQ. CDR3 size: 14 residues. J was trimmed by 5 bases and V by 5 bases; bases with no gene match: 7. CDR3 sequence reads: CASSVNRGFETQYF. CDR3 sequence (DNA): TGTGCCAGCAGCGTCAACAGGGGGTTTGAGACCCAGTACTTC.

This chain links TRBV30 with TRBJ1-1; no firm D call. Trimming removed 5 bases from V and 0 bases from J, with 7 bases in between. The CDR3 covers 12 residues. Germline assignment: CDR1 GTSNPN and CDR2 SVGIG (reference sequence). CDR3 loop: CAWLSMNTEAFF. Here the CDR3 DNA reads TGTGCCTGGTTGAGCATGAACACTGAAGCTTTCTTT.

In the case of this clonotype: An end of the junction does not agree with germline; a read error may underlie this. This chain links TRBV2 with TRBJ2-3, with TRBD2 matching over 15 bases. The CDR3 covers 17 residues. Germline V CDR1 and CDR2: SNHLY, FYNNEI. The CDR3 sequence: CANSPTGLAGGQATQYF. CDR3 nucleotide sequence: TGCGCCAACAGCCCGACCGGACTAGCGGGGGGGCAAGCTACGCAGTATTTT.